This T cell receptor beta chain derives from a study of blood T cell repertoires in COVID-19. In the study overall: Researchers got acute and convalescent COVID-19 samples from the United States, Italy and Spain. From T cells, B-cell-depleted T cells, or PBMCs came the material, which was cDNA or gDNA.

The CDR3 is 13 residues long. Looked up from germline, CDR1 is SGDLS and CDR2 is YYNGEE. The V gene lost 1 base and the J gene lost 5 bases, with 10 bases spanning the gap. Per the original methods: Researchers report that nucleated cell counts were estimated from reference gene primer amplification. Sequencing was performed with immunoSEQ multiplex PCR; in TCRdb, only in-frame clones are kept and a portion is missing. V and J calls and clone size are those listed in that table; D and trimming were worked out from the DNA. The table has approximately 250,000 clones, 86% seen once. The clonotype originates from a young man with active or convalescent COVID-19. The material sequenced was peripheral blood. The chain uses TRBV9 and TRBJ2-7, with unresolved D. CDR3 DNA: TGTGCCAGCAGCGTAAGTCTAACCCACGAGCAGTACTTC. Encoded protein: CASSVSLTHEQYF.